Listed here are 19 T cell receptor beta chains from one sample, sequenced in a study of blood T cell repertoires in COVID-19. Sequencing was performed with immunoSEQ multiplex PCR; in TCRdb, only in-frame clones are kept and a portion is missing. Among some 75,000 clones listed, around 80% were seen once. Sequenced material: peripheral blood. These receptors were obtained from a man aged 45-60 years with COVID-19, enrolled during active disease.

The chain couples TRBV20-1 to TRBJ2-1; 12 nucleotides align to TRBD2. CDR1 is DFQATT and CDR2 is SNEGSKA in the germline V gene (reference sequence). The CDR3 extends over 11 amino acids. The CDR3: CATSGSNEQFF. In DNA form, the CDR3 reads TGCGCGACTAGCGGGAGTAATGAGCAGTTCTTC.

J is TRBJ2-1 and V is TRBV9; 12 nucleotides match TRBD2. CDR1 is SGDLS and CDR2 is YYNGEE in the germline V gene. Losses at the gene ends were 3 bases for V and 6 bases for J; bases not matched to a gene: 4. This CDR3 spans 15 amino acids. CDR3 coding DNA: TGTGCCAGCAGCGCTAGCGGGAGGGCCCTCAATGAGCAGTTCTTC. The encoded protein is CASSASGRALNEQFF.

The chain has TRBV11-2 and TRBJ2-3; 8 bases fit TRBD1. This CDR3 is built from 14 residues. CDR1 is SGHAT, CDR2 FQNNGV, per germline. Trimming removed 5 bases from V and 3 bases from J; junction bases left unmatched: 4. CDR3 nucleotide sequence: TGTGCCAGCAGCCAGGGACAGGCAACAGATACGCAGTATTTT. It is translated as CASSQGQATDTQYF.

The chain uses TRBV18 and TRBJ2-2; a weak D match, TRBD2 (5 bases). Germline CDR1 is KGHSH and CDR2 is LQKENI. The V gene lost 6 bases and the J gene lost 0 bases, with 17 bases spanning the gap. The CDR3 is 17 amino acids. CDR3 in amino acids: CASSPREGSPNTGELFF. The CDR3 DNA reads as TGTGCCAGCTCCCCCAGAGAGGGTAGCCCGAACACCGGGGAGCTGTTTTTT.

This clone was observed a single time. The gene calls are TRBV9 and TRBJ2-1; D remains unclear. The CDR3 has 13 amino acids. V lost 2 bases to trimming and J lost 3 bases, with 6 bases between them. Germline lookup yields CDR1 SGDLS and CDR2 YYNGEE. CDR3 in DNA: TGTGCCAGCAGCGTTTCTGTCTACAATGAGCAGTTCTTC. Its translation: CASSVSVYNEQFF.

This clone has only a few counts. The rearrangement joins TRBV18 to TRBJ2-7; D not resolved. In germline, CDR1 is KGHSH, CDR2 LQKENI. V was shortened by 1 base and J by 0 bases, with 7 bases between the two germline ends. The CDR3 is 14 amino acids. This CDR3 reads CASSPRSSSYEQYF. In DNA, the CDR3 is TGTGCCAGCTCACCACGTTCTTCCTCCTACGAGCAGTACTTC. The whole variable domain, filled in from reference TRBV18 and TRBJ2-7, reads NAGVMQNPRHLVRRRGQEARLRCSPMKGHSHVYWYRQLPEEGLKFMVYLQKENIIDESGMPKERFSAEFPKEGPSILRIQQVVRGDSAAYFCASSPRSSSYEQYFGPGTRLTVT.

This rearrangement joins TRBV30 to TRBJ2-2; no clear D. Germline CDR1 reads GTSNPN; CDR2 reads SVGIG (reference sequence). Trimming cost V 3 bases and J 1 base, with 15 bases left between them. This CDR3 contains 16 residues. The CDR3 DNA reads TGTGCCTGGAGCACCCTTACCAGCGTGAACACCGGGGAGCTGTTTTTT. As protein: CAWSTLTSVNTGELFF.

The gene calls are TRBV24-1 and TRBJ2-5; 8 bases line up with TRBD1. Trimming removed 9 bases from V and 7 bases from J; junction bases left unmatched: 12. CDR3 length: 14 residues. The germline gives CDR1 KGHDR, CDR2 SFDVKD. CDR3 in amino acids: CATGAGRTGGTQYF. CDR3 coding DNA: TGTGCCACCGGGGCAGGCCGAACAGGGGGGACCCAGTACTTC.

This CDR3 is CASSFRGNTGELFF. DNA for the CDR3: TGTGCCAGCAGCTTCCGAGGTAACACCGGGGAGCTGTTTTTT. The chain joins TRBV7-2 to TRBJ2-2; D is undetermined. There are 14 residues in the CDR3. Germline lookup yields CDR1 SGHTA and CDR2 FQGNSA. The V end was cut by 3 bases, the J end by 2 bases, with 7 bases between.

V is TRBV18 and J is TRBJ2-6; 9 nucleotides line up with TRBD1. Germline assignment: CDR1 KGHSH and CDR2 LQKENI. V trimming: 8 bases; J trimming: 1 base; junction bases outside the gene matches: 6. CDR3 length: 16 amino acids. DNA for the CDR3: TGTGCCAGCCAAACAGGGGGCGCATCTGGGGCCAACGTCCTGACTTTC. This sequence encodes CASQTGGASGANVLTF. Full variable domain (missing parts from reference TRBV18 and TRBJ2-6): NAGVMQNPRHLVRRRGQEARLRCSPMKGHSHVYWYRQLPEEGLKFMVYLQKENIIDESGMPKERFSAEFPKEGPSILRIQQVVRGDSAAYFCASQTGGASGANVLTFGAGSRLTVL.

V and J are TRBV2 and TRBJ1-2; D is undetermined. Between the trimmed V and J ends, which lost 6 bases and 8 bases, there was a span of 10 bases. In germline, CDR1 is SNHLY, CDR2 FYNNEI. The length of the CDR3 is 11 residues. CDR3 nucleotide sequence: TGTGCCAGCAGAGCTGAAGAGGGCTACACCTTC. Translated: CASRAEEGYTF.

The gene calls are TRBV28 and TRBJ1-4; a weak D match, TRBD1 (5 bases). The CDR3 has 16 residues. Per the germline V gene, CDR1 is MDHEN and CDR2 is SYDVKM. The germline V and J ends were trimmed by 6 bases and 5 bases, with 19 bases remaining between them. The CDR3 loop is CASSTLDGRVNEKLFF. The CDR3 DNA reads as TGTGCCAGCAGCACCCTTGACGGCAGGGTGAATGAAAAACTGTTTTTT.

The chain links TRBV12-3 or TRBV12-4 to TRBJ1-2; TRBD1 aligns across 7 bases. The CDR3 is 13 residues long. V trimming: 6 bases; J trimming: 4 bases; junction bases outside the gene matches: 5. The DNA for the CDR3 is TGTGCCAGCAGGGGGGGACAGACCTATGGCTACACCTTC. It yields the protein CASRGGQTYGYTF.

The chain recombines TRBV5-1 with TRBJ1-2; possible D gene TRBD1, 5 bases. The CDR3 has 14 amino acids. The V gene lost 0 bases and the J gene lost 4 bases, with 10 bases spanning the gap. Germline CDR1 is SGHRS and CDR2 is YFSETQ. CDR3 region: CASSLGQPLYGYTF. The CDR3 bases are TGCGCCAGCAGCTTGGGACAGCCTCTCTATGGCTACACCTTC.

The chain has TRBV28 and TRBJ2-7; TRBD1 matches at 8 bases. With V trimmed by 8 bases and J by 7 bases, 13 bases remained unmatched. The CDR3 runs to 14 residues. Looked up from germline, CDR1 is MDHEN and CDR2 is SYDVKM. This CDR3 reads CASLRDRSWREQYF. The CDR3 DNA reads as TGTGCCAGCCTCCGGGACAGGTCCTGGCGGGAGCAGTACTTC.

This sequence joins TRBV28 and TRBJ2-3, with 9 bases identical to TRBD2. The CDR3 runs 15 residues. Germline V CDR1 and CDR2: MDHEN, SYDVKM. V gave up 2 bases and J gave up 3 bases; unmatched junction bases: 3. The CDR3 DNA is TGTGCCAGCAGTTTAGTAGCGGGAGCGACAGATACGCAGTATTTT. Amino acids: CASSLVAGATDTQYF.

The chain carries TRBV10-1 and TRBJ1-1; a weak D match, TRBD1 (6 bases). The CDR3 is made up of 14 amino acids. Germline CDR1 and CDR2: WNHNN and SYGVQD (reference sequence). Trimming took 4 bases from V and 1 from J, leaving 10 bases between them. CDR3: CASSVSRGNTEAFF. The CDR3 nucleotides read TGCGCCAGCAGTGTGTCCAGGGGGAACACTGAAGCTTTCTTT.

In its sample, this clone was seen a few times. The chain couples TRBV15 to TRBJ1-2, with 7 bases identical to TRBD1. Trimming cost V 4 bases and J 4 bases; bases outside gene matches: 3. The CDR3 consists of 13 residues. Germline lookup yields CDR1 LNHNV and CDR2 YYDKDF (reference sequence). CDR3 coding DNA: TGTGCCACCAGCAAGACAGGGAGCTATGGCTACACCTTC. This translates into CATSKTGSYGYTF.

Comments on this clone: Other DNA sequences in this sample translate to the same CDR3. This chain joins TRBV21-1 and TRBJ2-2; TRBD2, the D gene given by the table, was not confirmed from the DNA. TRBV21-1 is recorded as a pseudogene. This CDR3 comprises 16 residues. CDR3 nucleotide sequence: TGTGCTAGCAGCAAAGTTGCATGCGCGAACACCGGGGAGCTGTTTTTT. Translated: CASSKVACANTGELFF.